The 5 T cell receptor beta chains below all came from one sample that was sequenced in a study of blood T cells in healthy people across ages. Using a J-beta primer mix together with a sample-barcoded 5' primer, a second PCR was run for roughly 6 to 11 cycles. TCRdb re-analysed the 5' RACE reads in MiXCR, keeping a single row per CDR3 protein. The sample contains 800,000 to 1,000,000 distinct CDR3 sequences, around 48% of which appear only once. The sequenced sample was blood. All receptors come from a man aged 30-40 years in good health.

This clonotype has just one count. The chain joins TRBV27 to TRBJ2-6; TRBD1 is a possible D gene (6 bases). Trimming removed 7 bases at V and 1 base at J, with 20 bases between. Per the germline V gene, CDR1 is MNHEY and CDR2 is SMNVEV (reference sequence). This CDR3 has 18 amino acids. The CDR3 DNA follows: TGTGCCAGCAAGACCTTCGGACAGTATTCGTCTGGGGCCAACGTCCTGACTTTC. Residues: CASKTFGQYSSGANVLTF.

This clonotype has just a few counts. The chain uses TRBV6-2 or TRBV6-3 and TRBJ1-1; D gene uncertain. Between the trimmed V and J ends, which lost 3 bases and 6 bases, there was a span of 20 bases. CDR1 and CDR2 (germline): MNHEY, SVGEGT. The CDR3 runs to 16 residues. CDR3 coding DNA: TGTGCCAGCAGTTATAAGTTCTCCGCCCAAGACCCTGAAGCTTTCTTT. As protein: CASSYKFSAQDPEAFF.

This chain connects TRBV7-9 to TRBJ2-2, with 8 bases matching TRBD2. The junction had 6 bases not matched to a gene; V was cut back by 4 bases and J by 5 bases. CDR1 is SEHNR, CDR2 FQNEAQ, per germline (reference sequence). CDR3 length: 15 residues. For the CDR3, the DNA is TGTGCCAGCAGCTCGAGCGGGGGACCGACCGGGGAGCTGTTTTTT. Protein product: CASSSSGGPTGELFF.

This chain uses TRBV7-9 with TRBJ2-1; 10 bases map to TRBD2. The length of the CDR3 is 16 residues. The germline V gene encodes CDR1 SEHNR and CDR2 FQNEAQ (reference sequence). The V segment lost 5 bases and the J segment 4 bases; nucleotides outside the gene matches: 8. CDR3 coding DNA: TGTGCCAGCAGCCCCAACCTAGCGGGGGAATACAATGAGCAGTTCTTC. Amino acid sequence: CASSPNLAGEYNEQFF.

The chain employs TRBV20-1 and TRBJ2-7; maybe TRBD1 (6 bases). The CDR3 covers 14 residues. Trimming left V 6 bases short and J 3 bases short, with 18 bases between. Germline CDR1 DFQATT, CDR2 SNEGSKA (reference sequence). CDR3: CSANMAQGNYEQYF. The CDR3 nucleotides are TGCAGTGCCAACATGGCACAGGGAAACTACGAGCAGTACTTC.